What follows are 10 T cell receptor beta chains derived from one specimen sequenced in a study of PD-L1 blockade in urothelial cancer. The assay was immunoSEQ multiplex PCR, and TCRdb's table has in-frame clones only and misses some. The table lists about 120,000 clones, around 89% of them singletons. Time point in this sample: peripheral blood 6 weeks after treatment start. The source was PBMCs, collected around atezolizumab (anti-PD-L1) treatment. These receptor sequences come from a man in his fifties or sixties with urothelial cancer.

The CDR3 region is CASSQPRGTGELFF. The CDR3 DNA sequence: TGTGCCAGCAGCCAGCCTCGGGGCACCGGGGAGCTGTTTTTT. The rearrangement uses TRBV5-4 and TRBJ2-2; perhaps TRBD2 as D (5 bases). The CDR3 runs to 14 residues. Trimming removed 4 bases at V and 4 bases at J, with 11 bases between. Germline V gives CDR1 SGHNT, CDR2 YYREEE (reference sequence).

The chain uses TRBV30 and TRBJ1-1, with D hard to call. The CDR3 totals 13 residues. CDR1 is GTSNPN and CDR2 is SVGIG in the germline V gene (reference sequence). Trimming left V 1 base short and J 1 base short, with 7 bases between. The CDR3 nucleotides are TGTGCCTGGAGTGGGCAGGCGAACACTGAAGCTTTCTTT. It specifies CAWSGQANTEAFF. Full variable domain (rest looked up from reference TRBV30 and TRBJ1-1): SQTIHQWPATLVQPVGSPLSLECTVEGTSNPNLYWYRQAAGRGLQLLFYSVGIGQISSEVPQNLSASRPQDRQFILSSKKLLLSDSGFYLCAWSGQANTEAFFGQGTRLTVV.

V gene TRBV7-8 combines with J gene TRBJ2-1, with D perhaps matching TRBD2 (6 bases). V was trimmed by 1 base and J by 8 bases, leaving 15 bases between them. This CDR3 has 15 amino acids. Germline CDR1 and CDR2: SGHVS and FQNEAQ. Here the CDR3 reads CASSLGRGRMDEQFF. The CDR3 nucleotides read TGTGCCAGCAGCTTAGGGCGGGGTAGAATGGATGAGCAGTTCTTC.

The chain has TRBV5-4 and TRBJ1-2; D possibly corresponds to TRBD1 (6 bases). This CDR3 region has 15 residues. Trimming cost V 4 bases and J 4 bases, with 17 bases left between them. CDR1 is SGHNT and CDR2 is YYREEE in the germline V gene (reference sequence). The CDR3 loop is CASSGGQGRGYGYTF. The CDR3 DNA reads as TGTGCCAGCAGCGGGGGCCAGGGTCGCGGCTATGGCTACACCTTC.

The chain links TRBV29-1 to TRBJ2-7, with 11 nucleotides matching TRBD1. V lost 6 bases to trimming and J lost 4 bases; unmatched junction nucleotides: 8. Germline lookup yields CDR1 SQVTM and CDR2 ANQGSEA. The CDR3 loop spans 14 amino acids. The CDR3 bases are TGCAGCGTCCGCCAGGGACAGGGGGGTTACGAGCAGTACTTC. It specifies CSVRQGQGGYEQYF.

The chain links TRBV5-1 to TRBJ2-5; perhaps TRBD1 as D (6 bases). The CDR3 is 14 amino acids. Trimming took 3 bases from V and 6 from J, leaving 15 bases between them. Germline assignment: CDR1 SGHRS and CDR2 YFSETQ. This chain's CDR3 is CASSSTTGTKTQYF. CDR3 in DNA: TGCGCCAGCAGCTCGACGACAGGTACGAAGACCCAGTACTTC.

The rearrangement uses TRBV7-3 and TRBJ2-2; D is perhaps TRBD1 (6 bases). The CDR3 loop spans 16 amino acids. The germline V and J ends were trimmed by 2 bases and 1 base, with 11 bases remaining between them. Per germline, CDR1 SGHTA and CDR2 FQGTGA. The DNA for the CDR3 is TGTGCCAGCAGCTTACAGTCAGGGGAGAACACCGGGGAGCTGTTTTTT. Amino acid sequence: CASSLQSGENTGELFF. The full variable domain, with the rest looked up from reference TRBV7-3 and TRBJ2-2, is GAGVSQTPSNKVTEKGKYVELRCDPISGHTALYWYRQSLGQGPEFLIYFQGTGAADDSGLPNDRFFAVRPEGSVSTLKIQRTERGDSAVYLCASSLQSGENTGELFFGEGSRLTVL.

This chain links TRBV27 with TRBJ2-7, with TRBD1 as a possible D gene (6 bases). Trimming removed 4 bases at V and 5 bases at J, with 9 bases between. The CDR3 is 12 residues long. CDR1 MNHEY and CDR2 SMNVEV come from the germline V gene (reference sequence). Here the CDR3 DNA reads TGTGCCAGCAGTTCAACAGGGAACGAGCAGTACTTC. Translated: CASSSTGNEQYF.

This chain joins TRBV27 and TRBJ2-7; 8 bases line up with TRBD1. The CDR3 runs 14 residues. The germline V gene has CDR1 MNHEY and CDR2 SMNVEV (reference sequence). J lost 3 bases, V lost 5 bases, and 6 bases had no gene match. CDR3 residues: CASSVGQVLYEQYF. In DNA form, the CDR3 reads TGTGCCAGCAGTGTGGGACAGGTACTCTACGAGCAGTACTTC.

This clone appeared a few times. At one end the junction does not follow the germline gene, possibly because of a read error. This chain uses TRBV20-1 with TRBJ1-1, with unresolved D. CDR3 size: 8 residues. Looked up from germline, CDR1 is DFQATT and CDR2 is SNEGSKA (reference sequence). CDR3 bases: TGCAGTCCGGAAGGAGGACGCTTT. Protein product: CSPEGGRF.